What follows describes a single TCR beta chain. The data derive from a study of blood T cell repertoires in COVID-19. Study overall: Sample material is recorded as cDNA or gDNA derived from T cells, B-cell-depleted T cells, or PBMCs.

Deletions cut 4 bases from V and 2 bases from J, with 13 bases between. The CDR3 contains 15 residues. The germline V gene encodes CDR1 MNHEY and CDR2 SMNVEV (reference sequence). Assay used: immunoSEQ multiplex PCR; TCRdb lists only in-frame clones, some missing. The repertoire holds 100,000 to 120,000 clones, with approximately 67% as singletons. Sequencing was done on a sample of peripheral blood. The chain employs TRBV27 and TRBJ2-3, with D possibly matching TRBD1 (5 bases). The origin of this receptor is a woman aged 60-75 years with acute or convalescent COVID-19. CDR3 protein: CASSSRQKFTDTQYF. The CDR3 region has the DNA TGTGCCAGCAGTTCTAGACAGAAATTCACAGATACGCAGTATTTT.